The following is a T cell receptor beta chain sequence with its context. The antigen remains undetermined. This sample is part of a study of siplizumab effects on memory and regulatory T cells. General study points: Alloreactive sequences traceable to unstimulated CD4+ memory cells were significantly reduced by siplizumab. Unstimulated subsets contained matches for only a minor fraction of alloreactive clones.

Assay: immunoSEQ multiplex PCR; the TCRdb copy retains only in-frame clones and omits some. This sample yields 55,000 to 65,000 clones, of which around 98% are seen a single time; roughly 0.99% belongs to the top ten. The receptor was derived from a human donor in good health. Material: naive CD8+ T cells sorted from blood.

The CDR3 sequence is CASSDITYEQYF. The CDR3 DNA reads as TGTGCCAGCAGTGATATTACCTACGAGCAGTACTTC. The chain combines TRBV6-1 with TRBJ2-7; D call uncertain. Between the trimmed V and J ends, which lost 3 bases and 2 bases, there was a span of 5 bases. The V gene's germline CDR1 is MNHNS and CDR2 SASEGT. This CDR3 comprises 12 residues.